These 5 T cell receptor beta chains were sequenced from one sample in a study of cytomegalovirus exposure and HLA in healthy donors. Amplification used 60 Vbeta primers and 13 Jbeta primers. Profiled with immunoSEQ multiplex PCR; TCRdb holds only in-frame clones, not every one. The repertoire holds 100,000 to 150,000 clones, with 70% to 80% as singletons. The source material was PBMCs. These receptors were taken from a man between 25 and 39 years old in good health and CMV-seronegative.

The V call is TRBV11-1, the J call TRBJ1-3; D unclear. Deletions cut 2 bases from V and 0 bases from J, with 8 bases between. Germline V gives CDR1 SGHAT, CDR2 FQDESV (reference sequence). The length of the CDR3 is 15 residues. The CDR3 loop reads CASSLMRNSGNTIYF. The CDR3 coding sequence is TGTGCCAGCAGCTTAATGAGGAACTCTGGAAACACCATATATTTT.

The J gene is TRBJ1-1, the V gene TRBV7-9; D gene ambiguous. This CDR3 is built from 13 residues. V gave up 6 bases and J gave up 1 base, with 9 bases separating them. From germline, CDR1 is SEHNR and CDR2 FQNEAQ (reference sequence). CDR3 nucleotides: TGTGCCAGCAGAACAACAGAGAACACTGAAGCTTTCTTT. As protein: CASRTTENTEAFF.

The CDR3 region has the DNA TGTGCCAGCAGTCCCGGACAGGGATTGTATTGGGGCCAAGAGACCCAGTACTTC. Amino acid sequence: CASSPGQGLYWGQETQYF. The chain carries TRBV7-8 and TRBJ2-5; 8 bases are a match to TRBD1. V was clipped by 6 bases and J by 1 base; unmatched bases: 16. The CDR3 spans 18 residues. Germline V CDR1 and CDR2: SGHVS, FQNEAQ. Full variable domain (outside the CDR3, taken from reference TRBV7-8 and TRBJ2-5): GAGVSQSPRYKVAKRGQDVALRCDPISGHVSLFWYQQALGQGPEFLTYFQNEAQLDKSGLPSDRFFAERPEGSVSTLKIQRTQQEDSAVYLCASSPGQGLYWGQETQYFGPGTRLLVL.

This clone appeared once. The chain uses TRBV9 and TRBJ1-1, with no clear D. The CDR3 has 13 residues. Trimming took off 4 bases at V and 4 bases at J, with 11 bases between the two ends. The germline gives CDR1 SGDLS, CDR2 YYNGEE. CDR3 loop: CASSRVGITEAFF. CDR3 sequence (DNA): TGTGCCAGCAGCCGTGTCGGGATCACTGAAGCTTTCTTT.

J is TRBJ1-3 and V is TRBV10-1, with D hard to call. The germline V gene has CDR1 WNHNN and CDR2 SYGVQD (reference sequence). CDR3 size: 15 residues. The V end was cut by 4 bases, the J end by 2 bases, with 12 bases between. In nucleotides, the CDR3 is TGCGCCAGCAGTGTCCCGGTACCGGCTGGAAACACCATATATTTT. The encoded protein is CASSVPVPAGNTIYF.